One sample yielded the 8 T cell receptor beta chains listed below, sequenced in a study of shared clonotypes between healthy human individuals. Measured with immunoSEQ multiplex PCR; TCRdb has only the in-frame clones, and not every one. Of about 520,000 clones in the sample, about 96% are singletons; the top ten hold about 0.06%. The sample was naive CD4+ T cells sorted from blood. The subset is: CD45RA+ positively selected. These receptors all stem from a woman in her twenties or thirties in good health.

The chain couples TRBV14 to TRBJ1-1; 7 bases fit TRBD1. This CDR3 is 12 amino acids long. Per germline, CDR1 SGHDN and CDR2 FVKESK. V lost 3 bases to trimming and J lost 11 bases; unmatched junction nucleotides: 6. The CDR3 region is CASSQPTGLAFF. CDR3 bases: TGTGCCAGCAGCCAGCCGACAGGGCTTGCTTTCTTT.

The chain recombines TRBV19 with TRBJ2-7; 10 positions agree with TRBD2. Germline values: CDR1 LNHDA, CDR2 SQIVND (reference sequence). The CDR3 loop spans 14 amino acids. The junction had 7 bases not matched to a gene; V was cut back by 6 bases and J by 5 bases. The CDR3 reads CASSELAGTHEQYF. CDR3 DNA sequence: TGTGCCAGTAGCGAACTAGCGGGAACCCACGAGCAGTACTTC.

V is TRBV12-5 and J is TRBJ2-5; TRBD1 might be the D (6 bases). The V gene's germline CDR1 is LGHNT and CDR2 FRNRAP. The CDR3 runs to 13 residues. The V and J ends lost 9 bases and 0 bases respectively, with 11 bases between them. In DNA, the CDR3 is TGTGCTAGCTCTGGACAGAACCAAGAGACCCAGTACTTC. It yields the protein CASSGQNQETQYF.

J is TRBJ2-7 and V is TRBV27; D remains ambiguous. The CDR3 length is 14 residues. Germline CDR1 is MNHEY and CDR2 is SMNVEV (reference sequence). Deletions cut 0 bases from V and 1 base from J, with 7 bases between. In DNA, the CDR3 is TGTGCCAGCAGTTTATCCCGGATGTCCTACGAGCAGTACTTC. It codes for CASSLSRMSYEQYF.

This clone showed up just a few times. The gene calls are TRBV29-1 and TRBJ1-5; 9 positions agree with TRBD1. CDR3 size: 12 residues. After removal of 4 bases from V and 5 bases from J, the junction contained 0 bases not matched to a gene. Germline assignment: CDR1 SQVTM and CDR2 ANQGSEA. The CDR3 sequence is CSVGQGDQPQHF. The CDR3 nucleotides are TGCAGCGTTGGACAGGGGGATCAGCCCCAGCATTTT.

The CDR3 nucleotides read TGCGCCAGCAGCTTGGTATCCAGGTCCTACGAGCAGTACTTC. The encoded protein is CASSLVSRSYEQYF. The chain has TRBV5-1 and TRBJ2-7, with no clear D. In germline, CDR1 is SGHRS, CDR2 YFSETQ. CDR3 length: 14 amino acids. The ends were cut back, 0 bases at V and 1 base at J, with 8 bases in the middle.

The V call is TRBV27, the J call TRBJ1-1; D is uncertain. Germline V gene data show CDR1 as MNHEY and CDR2 as SMNVEV (reference sequence). Trimming left V 5 bases short and J 1 base short, with 8 bases between. The CDR3 runs to 13 residues. The DNA of the CDR3 is TGTGCCAGCAGTCCTCGACAGAACACTGAAGCTTTCTTT. Protein sequence: CASSPRQNTEAFF.

This chain connects TRBV7-9 to TRBJ1-5, with 9 nucleotides matching TRBD1. Germline CDR1 and CDR2: SEHNR and FQNEAQ (reference sequence). The trim removed 5 bases at V and 10 bases at J, leaving 6 bases unmatched. The CDR3 totals 13 residues. The CDR3 spells CASSATTGGPQHF. The CDR3 DNA reads TGTGCCAGCAGCGCGACCACAGGGGGCCCCCAGCATTTT.